A selection of T cell receptor beta chains follows, all from one sample in a study of T cell responses to AZD1222 COVID-19 vaccine. Repertoires were generated with immunoSEQ multiplex PCR, while TCRdb's copy carries only in-frame clones and drops some. The sample comprises over 85,000 clones, about four fifths of which are singletons, and approximately 14% rests with the top ten. This specimen consisted of peripheral blood, obtained 28 days after the second AZD1222 dose. Every receptor here comes from an adult who received the AZD1222 COVID-19 vaccine. CDR3s leave out the opening cysteine and the closing phenylalanine or tryptophan. For some rows the clone size is stated as once, few or many, or as a class when expanded; others skip it.

j_call | clone_size | cdr3_length | v_call | cdr3_aa
TRBJ2-1 | . | 13 | TRBV11-2 | ASSPGTGEYNEQF
TRBJ1-1 | . | 11 | TRBV7-8 | ASSPATGGQAF
TRBJ1-1 | few | 11 | TRBV10-2 | ASSENPDTEAF
TRBJ2-5 | . | 9 | TRBV28 | ASIRAETQY
TRBJ2-1 | . | 12 | TRBV19 | ASSMAGDNNEQF
TRBJ2-1 | . | 10 | TRBV5-1 | ASSFQGHEQF
TRBJ1-5 | few | 12 | TRBV3-1/TRBV3-2 | ASSQVGGNQPQH
TRBJ1-1 | . | 18 | TRBV12-1 | ASSFAVLPWGQVMNTEAF
TRBJ2-2 | . | 14 | TRBV19 | ASRPLGGGATGELF
TRBJ1-1 | . | 14 | TRBV10-3 | AISPKVGVAGTEAF
TRBJ1-1 | . | 12 | TRBV7-8 | ASSIDRVNTEAF
TRBJ2-7 | . | 15 | TRBV19 | ARGGPRDRELSYEQY
TRBJ1-5 | . | 13 | TRBV19 | ASSIYGTSNQPQH
TRBJ1-3 | . | 11 | TRBV19 | ASRKSSGNTIY
TRBJ2-3 | . | 15 | TRBV7-9 | ASSLGQGDSNTDTQY
TRBJ1-2 | . | 10 | TRBV2 | ASSSRTGGYT
TRBJ2-5 | few | 11 | TRBV5-1 | ASRRDLAETQY
TRBJ1-6 | . | 12 | TRBV4-2 | ASSRDRGNSPLH
TRBJ1-1 | . | 11 | TRBV29-1 | SVGQGEGTEAF
TRBJ1-4 | . | 13 | TRBV7-9 | ASSFSGKRGEKLF
TRBJ1-2 | . | 11 | TRBV9 | ASSPLEGNGYT
TRBJ1-2 | . | 10 | TRBV3-1/TRBV3-2 | ASSLRGYGYT
TRBJ1-1 | . | 10 | TRBV29-1 | SVEGQAVGAF
TRBJ2-4 | . | 13 | TRBV18 | ASSPPDRGGNIQY
TRBJ2-3 | . | 13 | TRBV6-6 | ASSYSEMLADTQY
TRBJ1-2 | few | 13 | TRBV29-1 | SVDRSTGNNYGYT
TRBJ1-2 | . | 11 | TRBV6-5 | ASSVREGYGYT
TRBJ2-7 | . | 12 | TRBV2 | ASSVRDSSYEQY
TRBJ1-2 | few | 13 | TRBV7-2 | ASSLAQGLKGGYT
TRBJ1-5 | . | 14 | TRBV27 | ASSLSLPGSNQPQH
TRBJ1-1 | . | 12 | TRBV27 | ASSPWGMNTEAF
TRBJ2-5 | . | 12 | TRBV7-9 | ASSLVGRKETQY
TRBJ2-3 | . | 16 | TRBV12-1 | ASSLSAGGKHNTDTQY
TRBJ2-2 | . | 14 | TRBV3-1/TRBV3-2 | ASSQPSGRTTGELF
TRBJ1-5 | . | 11 | TRBV12-3/TRBV12-4 | ASSFSGNQPQH
TRBJ2-5 | . | 13 | TRBV28 | ASSYVGQGGETQY
TRBJ2-7 | . | 11 | TRBV6-5 | ASSRDSYYEQY
TRBJ2-5 | . | 12 | TRBV4-1 | ASSQVMGRETQY
TRBJ1-1 | . | 12 | TRBV16 | ASSLQGENTEAF
TRBJ1-4 | few | 13 | TRBV18 | ASSPRTATNEKLF
TRBJ2-2 | once | 10 | TRBV7-8 | ASSSADGELF
TRBJ2-5 | . | 14 | TRBV3-1/TRBV3-2 | ASSQGRGQEGGTQY
TRBJ2-5 | once | 13 | TRBV10-3 | AISESRLTQETQY
TRBJ2-7 | . | 14 | TRBV27 | ASKRVGQGLPYEQY
TRBJ1-1 | . | 13 | TRBV18 | ASSPPRTTNTEAF
TRBJ2-7 | . | 11 | TRBV3-1/TRBV3-2 | ASSQGFSPEQY
TRBJ2-5 | . | 13 | TRBV5-4 | ASSVERVGGETQY
TRBJ2-5 | . | 13 | TRBV7-7 | ASSSTTGGRETQY
TRBJ1-6 | . | 15 | TRBV6-2/TRBV6-3 | ASSSSRPGTGNSPLH
TRBJ2-4 | . | 12 | TRBV14 | ASSQDLSRNIQY
TRBJ1-5 | . | 13 | TRBV6-1 | ASSEGQGSNQPQH
TRBJ1-4 | . | 16 | TRBV27 | ASSQWAPLAATNEKLF
TRBJ2-6 | few | 14 | TRBV2 | ASSRFRGAGANVLT
TRBJ1-2 | once | 11 | TRBV3-1/TRBV3-2 | ASSRGRGDGYT
TRBJ1-1 | . | 12 | TRBV28 | ASSSGQGDTEAF
TRBJ1-1 | once | 12 | TRBV3-1/TRBV3-2 | ASSQVGRDTEAF
TRBJ2-7 | . | 11 | TRBV4-3 | ASSQATGGEQY